This TCR beta chain was sequenced in a study of cytomegalovirus exposure and HLA in healthy donors. These donors counted as nominally healthy when sampled, but unrecorded immune exposures were likely. Notes on this clone: Its cognate antigen is unknown.

Notes on the study in general: TCR sequences were mostly rare, though some public TCRs occurred in many donors. An analysis that came later showed most CMV-associated TCR beta chains appearing HLA-restricted.

CDR1 SGDLS and CDR2 YYNGEE come from the germline V gene. Trimming cost V 1 base and J 4 bases; bases outside gene matches: 4. The CDR3 runs 14 residues. The PCR ran on 60 Vbeta and 13 Jbeta primers. In the original workflow: Later, an analysis found some 80 million unique TCR beta chains, and 8.5 million to 12 million of these were shared. The protocol was immunoSEQ multiplex PCR, while the TCRdb copy is restricted to in-frame clones and leaves out a portion. Clone size and V and J calls were adopted from that table, with D and trimming inferred from the DNA. Among around 150,000 clones listed, more than 60% were seen once.

This rearrangement joins TRBV9 to TRBJ1-2, with 7 bases lining up with TRBD1. The sample was PBMCs. The receptor's source is a male donor in good health and CMV-seronegative. The chain's CDR3 is CASSVNRGGYGYTF. The CDR3 region has the DNA TGTGCCAGCAGCGTAAACAGGGGAGGCTATGGCTACACCTTC.